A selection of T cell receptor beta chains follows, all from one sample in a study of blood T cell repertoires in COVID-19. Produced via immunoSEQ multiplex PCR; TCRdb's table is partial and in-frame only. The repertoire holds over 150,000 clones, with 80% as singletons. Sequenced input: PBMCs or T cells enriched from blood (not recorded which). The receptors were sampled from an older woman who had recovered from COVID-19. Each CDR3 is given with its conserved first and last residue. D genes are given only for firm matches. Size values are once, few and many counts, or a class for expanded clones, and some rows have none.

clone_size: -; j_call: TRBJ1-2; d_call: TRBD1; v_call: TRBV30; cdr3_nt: TGTGCCTGGACCATTACCCGGGACAGGGACTATGGCTACACCTTC; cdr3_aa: CAWTITRDRDYGYTF
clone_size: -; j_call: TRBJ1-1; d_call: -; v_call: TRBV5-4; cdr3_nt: TGTGCCAGCAGCTCGTACTCAGGGGCCCCGCCTATGAACACTGAAGCTTTCTTT; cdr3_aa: CASSSYSGAPPMNTEAFF
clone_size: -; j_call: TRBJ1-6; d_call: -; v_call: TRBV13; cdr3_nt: TGTGCCAGCAGCGAAGGGGTAGGCGTCGGTGGTTCACCCCTCCACTTT; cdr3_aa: CASSEGVGVGGSPLHF
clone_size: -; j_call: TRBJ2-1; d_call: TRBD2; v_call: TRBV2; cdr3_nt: TGTGCCAGCAGCCATGGGACTAGCGGGGGCAATGAGCAGTTCTTC; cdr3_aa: CASSHGTSGGNEQFF
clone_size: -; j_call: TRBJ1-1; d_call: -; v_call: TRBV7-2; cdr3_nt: TGTGCCAGCAGCTCGGACAGTTACACTGAAGCTTTCTTT; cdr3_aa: CASSSDSYTEAFF
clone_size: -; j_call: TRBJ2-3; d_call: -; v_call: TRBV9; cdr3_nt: TGTGCCAGCAGCCCCCGCCGGGGATCTAGCACAGATACGCAGTATTTT; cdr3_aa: CASSPRRGSSTDTQYF
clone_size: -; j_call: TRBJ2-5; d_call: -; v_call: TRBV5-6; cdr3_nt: TGTGCCAGCAGCTTGGACAGCCAAGAGACCCAGTACTTC; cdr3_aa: CASSLDSQETQYF
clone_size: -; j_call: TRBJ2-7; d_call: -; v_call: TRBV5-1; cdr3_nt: TGCGCCAGCAGCTTGGCCCAAGGGAGCTACGAGCAGTACTTC; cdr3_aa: CASSLAQGSYEQYF
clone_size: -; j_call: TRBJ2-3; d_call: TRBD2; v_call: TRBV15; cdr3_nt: TGTGCCACCAGCAGCCTAGCGGGGGGGCATCGAGATACGCAGTATTTT; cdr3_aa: CATSSLAGGHRDTQYF
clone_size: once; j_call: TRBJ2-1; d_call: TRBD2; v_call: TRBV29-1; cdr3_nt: TGCAGCGTTGAAAGGCGGGGGGGGCGACGGGAGCAGTTCTTC; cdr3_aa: CSVERRGGRREQFF
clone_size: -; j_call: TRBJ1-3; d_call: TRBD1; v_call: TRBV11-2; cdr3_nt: TGTGCCAGCAGCTCCGGGACAGCTGGAAACACCATATATTTT; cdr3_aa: CASSSGTAGNTIYF
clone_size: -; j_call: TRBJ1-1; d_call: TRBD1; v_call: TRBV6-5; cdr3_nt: TGTGCCAGCACCTACCAGGGGGGCACTGAAGCTTTCTTT; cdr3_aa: CASTYQGGTEAFF
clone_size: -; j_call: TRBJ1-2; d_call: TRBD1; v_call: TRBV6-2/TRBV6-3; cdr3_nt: TGTGCCAGCAGCGTCAGGGGGCTCGGTGGCTACACCTTC; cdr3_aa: CASSVRGLGGYTF
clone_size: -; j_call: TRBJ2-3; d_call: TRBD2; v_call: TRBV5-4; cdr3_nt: TGTGCCAGCAGCCCGGGACTAGTGTTAGCGGGCGGTCAGGATACGCAGTATTTT; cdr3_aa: CASSPGLVLAGGQDTQYF
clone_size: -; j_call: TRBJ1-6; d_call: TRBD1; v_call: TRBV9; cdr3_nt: TGTGCCAGCAGCGTAGGCTCCCGGGACAGTGTTTCACCCCTCCACTTT; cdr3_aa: CASSVGSRDSVSPLHF
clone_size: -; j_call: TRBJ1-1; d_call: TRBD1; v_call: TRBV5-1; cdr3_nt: TGCGCCAGTGGGGACAGGGGGAACACTGAAGCTTTCTTT; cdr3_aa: CASGDRGNTEAFF
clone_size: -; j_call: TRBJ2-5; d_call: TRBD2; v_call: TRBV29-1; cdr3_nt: TGCAGCGTTACTAGCGTTAAAGAGACCCAGTACTTC; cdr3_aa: CSVTSVKETQYF
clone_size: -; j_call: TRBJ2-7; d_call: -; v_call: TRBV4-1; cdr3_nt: TGCGCCAGCAGCCAAGCAAGCTTAGTCGGCTACGAGCAGTACTTC; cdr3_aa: CASSQASLVGYEQYF
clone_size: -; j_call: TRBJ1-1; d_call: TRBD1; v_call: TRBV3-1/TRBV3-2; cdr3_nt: TGTGCCAGCAGCCCGACAGGGGCCAGGAACACTGAAGCTTTCTTT; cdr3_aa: CASSPTGARNTEAFF
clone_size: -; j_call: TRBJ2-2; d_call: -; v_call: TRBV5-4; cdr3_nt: TGTGCCAGCAGCCCAGGGATTACTAACACCGGGGAGCTGTTTTTT; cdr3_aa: CASSPGITNTGELFF
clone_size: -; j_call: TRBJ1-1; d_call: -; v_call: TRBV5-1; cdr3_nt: TGCGCCAGCAGCTTGCTCGCAGGGCAGGATGAAGCTTTCTTT; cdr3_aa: CASSLLAGQDEAFF
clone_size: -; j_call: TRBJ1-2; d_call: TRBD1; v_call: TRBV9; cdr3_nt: TGTGCCAGCAGCGTAGCAACAGGGGACTATGGCTACACCTTC; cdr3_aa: CASSVATGDYGYTF
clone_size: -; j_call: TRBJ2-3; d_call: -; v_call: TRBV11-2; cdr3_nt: TGTGCCAGCACTGCGGGGTTGAGCACAGATACGCAGTATTTT; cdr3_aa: CASTAGLSTDTQYF
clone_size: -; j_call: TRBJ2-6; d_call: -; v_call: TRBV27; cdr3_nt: TGTGCCAGCAGCAAAGGGGGAGGGGCCAACGTCCTGACTTTC; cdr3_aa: CASSKGGGANVLTF
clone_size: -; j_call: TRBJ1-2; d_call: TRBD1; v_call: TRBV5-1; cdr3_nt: TGCGCCAGCAGCTTGGGTGCCGGGACAGGGCGTTCATTCCCCTATGGCTACACCTTC; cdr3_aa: CASSLGAGTGRSFPYGYTF
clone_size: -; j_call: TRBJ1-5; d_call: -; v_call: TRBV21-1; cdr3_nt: TGTGCCAGCAGCGAACAGGGGGCTAGGGGCAATCAGCCCCAGCATTTT; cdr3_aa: CASSEQGARGNQPQHF
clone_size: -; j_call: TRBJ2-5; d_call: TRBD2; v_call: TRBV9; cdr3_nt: TGTGCCAGCAGCGGAGGGACTATCCAAGAGACCCAGTACTTC; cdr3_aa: CASSGGTIQETQYF
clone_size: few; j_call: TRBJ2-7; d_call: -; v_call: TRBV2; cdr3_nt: TGTGCCAGCAGTTGGAGCTCCTACGAGCAGTACTTC; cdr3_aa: CASSWSSYEQYF
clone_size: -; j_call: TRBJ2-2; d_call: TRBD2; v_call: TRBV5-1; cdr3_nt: TGCGCCAGCGGGCGGGACTACAGAAACACCGGGGAGCTGTTTTTT; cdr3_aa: CASGRDYRNTGELFF
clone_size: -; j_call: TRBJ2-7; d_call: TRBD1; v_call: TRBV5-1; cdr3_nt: TGCGCCAGCAGCGGAGGGACAGGGAGCTACGAGCAGTACTTC; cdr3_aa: CASSGGTGSYEQYF
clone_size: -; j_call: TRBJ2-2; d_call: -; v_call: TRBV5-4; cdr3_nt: TGTGCCGAGGAGGGGTCCGGGGAGCTGTTTTTT; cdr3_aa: CAEEGSGELFF
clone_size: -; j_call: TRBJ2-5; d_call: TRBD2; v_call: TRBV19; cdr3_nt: TGTGCCAGCAATCATGGGACTAGCTTGGAGACCCAGTACTTC; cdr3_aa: CASNHGTSLETQYF
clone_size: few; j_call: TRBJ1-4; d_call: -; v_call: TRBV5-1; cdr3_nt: TGCGCCAGCAGCTTGGATAGTGCACGAGGGGAAAAACTGTTTTTT; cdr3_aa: CASSLDSARGEKLFF
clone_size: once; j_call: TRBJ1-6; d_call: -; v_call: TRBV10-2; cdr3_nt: TGCGCCAGCAGTGGGTTACAGGGTAGTCCGCATAATTCACCCCTCCACTTT; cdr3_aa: CASSGLQGSPHNSPLHF
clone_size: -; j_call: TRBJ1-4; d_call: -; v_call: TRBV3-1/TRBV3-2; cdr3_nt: TGTGCCAGCAGTCTACGGGGTAATGAAAAACTGTTTTTT; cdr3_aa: CASSLRGNEKLFF
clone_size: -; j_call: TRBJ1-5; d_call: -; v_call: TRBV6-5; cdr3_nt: TGTGCCAGCAGCGGACAGACAAATCAGCCCCAGCATTTT; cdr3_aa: CASSGQTNQPQHF